Listed below are T cell receptor beta chains from one sample, sequenced in a study of beta chain features in type 1 diabetes. Sequencing used immunoSEQ multiplex PCR; TCRdb keeps in-frame clones, though not all of them. Of over 40,000 clones in the sample, over 60% were seen once. Specimen: Tregs from blood. The receptors stem from a woman younger than 35 with type 1 diabetes. Each CDR3 is given with its conserved first and last residue. Fields, in order: J gene, clone size, D gene, V gene, CDR3 DNA, CDR3 protein. A D gene is named only where the DNA matches it firmly. Not every row has a clone size; where given, it reads once, few, many or a size class.

TRBJ2-3 - - TRBV4-2 TGTGCCAGCAGCCAAGATGCGCTGACAGATACGCAGTATTTT CASSQDALTDTQYF
TRBJ2-1 - - TRBV7-3 TGTGCCAGCAGCTTAGGGCCGTCCGGGACTTCCAATGAGCAGTTCTTC CASSLGPSGTSNEQFF
TRBJ2-2 - - TRBV9 TGTGCCAGCAGCCCAGGACTGAACACCGGGGAGCTGTTTTTT CASSPGLNTGELFF
TRBJ2-7 - - TRBV5-1 TGCGCCAGCAGCTTAACCCCCTACACGGGCTACGAGCAGTACTTC CASSLTPYTGYEQYF
TRBJ1-1 - - TRBV10-3 TGTGCCATCAGTGAGCCCTTTCGCGGCGGGGGGGGGAGTGAAGCTTTCTTT CAISEPFRGGGGSEAFF
TRBJ2-5 - TRBD2 TRBV19 TGTGCCAGTACCACACTACTAGCGGGGAAGGAGACCCAGTACTTC CASTTLLAGKETQYF
TRBJ2-7 - - TRBV28 TGTGCCAGCAGTTTAAGTGGCAGACTCTACGAGCAGTACTTC CASSLSGRLYEQYF
TRBJ2-2 few TRBD2 TRBV28 TGTGCCAGCAGTCCGAGACTAGCCAACACCGGGGAGCTGTTTTTT CASSPRLANTGELFF
TRBJ1-3 - - TRBV27 TGTGCCAGCAGTTTTGACAGTAACTCTGGAAACACCATATATTTT CASSFDSNSGNTIYF
TRBJ1-6 - TRBD1 TRBV4-2 TGTGCCAGCAGCATGAGACAGGGAACCCATAATTCACCCCTCCACTTT CASSMRQGTHNSPLHF
TRBJ1-6 few - TRBV7-2 TGTGCCAGCAGCCCGGGGGGTAATTCACCCCTCCACTTT CASSPGGNSPLHF